This T cell receptor (beta chain) was sequenced for a study of a mutant IDH1 vaccine in newly diagnosed glioma. Looking at the study overall: Across weeks 1, 3, 5, 7, 11, 15, 19 and 23, patients received a vaccination each time, eight in all. Prior therapy was radiotherapy, temozolomide, or both; most received both.

Profiling relied on immunoSEQ multiplex PCR, and the TCRdb table lists in-frame clones only, not all of them. The table records 95,000 to 120,000 clones, roughly 88% of them present only once. Notes on this clone: Its target is unknown.

The germline CDR1 and CDR2 sequences are MDHEN and SYDVKM. This CDR3 region has 11 residues. Trimming cost V 1 base and J 6 bases, with 3 bases left between them. The study's findings and limits: Changes in top peripheral clonotypes did not appear linked to pseudoprogression.

Time point meaning: week 11, during vaccination. All doses held 300 ug of mutant IDH1 20-mer peptide, with topical imiquimod. The donors' diagnosis was new WHO grade 3 or 4 astrocytoma that was IDH1-mutant and ATRX-lost. The sample was PBMCs, taken from a glioma patient whose treatment included an IDH1 peptide vaccine. The chain couples TRBV28 to TRBJ1-1; no reliable D call. The receptor was isolated from a woman in her forties or fifties with glioma. CDR3 DNA: TGTGCCAGCAGTTTATACGCTGAAGCTTTCTTT. It is translated as CASSLYAEAFF. Full variable domain (missing parts from reference TRBV28 and TRBJ1-1): DVKVTQSSRYLVKRTGEKVFLECVQDMDHENMFWYRQDPGLGLRLIYFSYDVKMKEKGDIPEGYSVSREKKERFSLILESASTNQTSMYLCASSLYAEAFFGQGTRLTVV.